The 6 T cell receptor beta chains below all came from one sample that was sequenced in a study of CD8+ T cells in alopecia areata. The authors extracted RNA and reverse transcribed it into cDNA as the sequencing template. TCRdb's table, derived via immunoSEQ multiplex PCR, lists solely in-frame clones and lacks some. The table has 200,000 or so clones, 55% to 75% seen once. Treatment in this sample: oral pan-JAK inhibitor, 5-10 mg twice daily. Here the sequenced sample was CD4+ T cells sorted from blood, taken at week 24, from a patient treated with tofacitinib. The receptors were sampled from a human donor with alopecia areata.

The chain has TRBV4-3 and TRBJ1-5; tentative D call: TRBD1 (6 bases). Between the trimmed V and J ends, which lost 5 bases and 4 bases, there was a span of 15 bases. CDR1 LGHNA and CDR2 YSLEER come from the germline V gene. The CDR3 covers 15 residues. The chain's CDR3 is CASSAHREENQPQHF. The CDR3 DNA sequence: TGCGCCAGCAGCGCTCACAGGGAAGAAAATCAGCCCCAGCATTTT.

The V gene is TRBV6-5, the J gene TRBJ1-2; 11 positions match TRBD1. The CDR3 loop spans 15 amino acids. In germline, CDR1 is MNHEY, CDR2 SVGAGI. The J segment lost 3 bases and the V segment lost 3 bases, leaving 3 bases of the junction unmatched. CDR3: CASSYRDRGDYGYTF. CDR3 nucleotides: TGTGCCAGCAGTTATCGGGACAGGGGGGACTATGGCTACACCTTC.

CDR3 in DNA: TGTGCCAGCAGTCGACCAACAGGGGGCCTGAGCCACGTCGGGGAGCTGTTTTTT. Protein sequence: CASSRPTGGLSHVGELFF. The chain combines TRBV27 with TRBJ2-2; 9 bases line up with TRBD1. The CDR3 runs to 18 residues. V trimming: 5 bases; J trimming: 7 bases; junction bases outside the gene matches: 17. CDR1 and CDR2 (germline): MNHEY, SMNVEV (reference sequence).

For the CDR3, the DNA is TGCGCCAGCAGCGCCGGGACAAATATTGGGGAGCTGTTTTTT. It encodes CASSAGTNIGELFF. V and J are TRBV5-1 and TRBJ2-2; tentatively, D is TRBD1 (6 bases). Between the trimmed V and J ends, which lost 4 bases and 8 bases, there was a span of 15 bases. The CDR3 covers 14 residues. The V gene's germline CDR1 is SGHRS and CDR2 YFSETQ.

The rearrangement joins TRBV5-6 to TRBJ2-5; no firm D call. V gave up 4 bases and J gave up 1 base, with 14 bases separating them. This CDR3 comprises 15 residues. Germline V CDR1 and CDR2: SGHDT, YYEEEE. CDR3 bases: TGTGCCAGCAGCCGCCCTGAGGCAGGCCAAGAGACCCAGTACTTC. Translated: CASSRPEAGQETQYF.

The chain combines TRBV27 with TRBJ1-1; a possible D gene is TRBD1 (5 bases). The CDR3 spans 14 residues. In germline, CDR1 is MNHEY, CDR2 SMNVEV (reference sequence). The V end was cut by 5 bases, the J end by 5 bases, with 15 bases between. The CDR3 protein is CASSKTVQSTEAFF. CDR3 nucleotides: TGTGCCAGCAGTAAGACAGTTCAATCGACTGAAGCTTTCTTT.